The 14 T cell receptor beta chains below come from one sample, sequenced in a study of cytomegalovirus exposure and HLA in healthy donors. Primers for the PCR totalled 60 Vbeta and 13 Jbeta. Using immunoSEQ multiplex PCR, the repertoire was profiled, and TCRdb retains in-frame clones only, with some absent. This table lists around 35,000 clones. The sequenced material came from PBMCs. These receptors originate from a woman aged 35 to 49 in good health and CMV-seropositive.

The chain is built from TRBV11-1 and TRBJ2-3, with D hard to call. This CDR3 has 13 amino acids. V lost 2 bases, J lost 5 bases, and 8 bases lay in between. CDR1 and CDR2 from the germline V gene are SGHAT and FQDESV (reference sequence). This chain's CDR3 is CASSLTAGDTQYF. The CDR3 bases are TGTGCCAGCAGCTTAACGGCAGGAGATACGCAGTATTTT.

The chain links TRBV7-3 to TRBJ2-3, with 16 positions matching TRBD2. CDR3 length: 16 residues. V lost 5 bases, J lost 3 bases, and 2 bases stayed unmatched. Germline values: CDR1 SGHTA, CDR2 FQGTGA. This chain's CDR3 is CASSLGLAGGTDTQYF. In DNA, the CDR3 is TGTGCCAGCAGCCTGGGACTAGCGGGGGGGACAGATACGCAGTATTTT.

This sequence joins TRBV15 and TRBJ2-1, with D unresolved. V lost 1 base, J lost 0 bases, and 7 bases lay in between. Per the germline V gene, CDR1 is LNHNV and CDR2 is YYDKDF (reference sequence). CDR3 size: 15 residues. For the CDR3, the DNA is TGTGCCACCAGCAGAGGAGAGAGCTCCTACAATGAGCAGTTCTTC. Encoded protein: CATSRGESSYNEQFF.

The rearrangement uses TRBV7-9 and TRBJ1-2, with 7 bases matching TRBD1. Germline V gene sequence: CDR1 SEHNR, CDR2 FQNEAQ (reference sequence). CDR3 size: 15 residues. J gave up 5 bases and V 2 bases, and 8 bases lay outside the gene matches. CDR3 amino acids: CASSLYRDRPYGYTF. The CDR3 coding sequence is TGTGCCAGCAGCTTATACCGGGACAGACCTTATGGCTACACCTTC.

The chain uses TRBV6-5 and TRBJ2-2; TRBD1 matches 7 bases. The germline CDR1 and CDR2 sequences are MNHEY and SVGAGI. This CDR3 has 15 amino acids. Germline trimming cut 6 bases from V and 3 bases from J; bases unmatched to any gene: 7. CDR3 region: CASSKRGLYTGELFF. The CDR3 DNA sequence: TGTGCCAGCAGCAAAAGGGGGCTGTACACCGGGGAGCTGTTTTTT.

The chain combines TRBV9 with TRBJ2-1, with D possibly TRBD2 on 7 matching bases. This CDR3 comprises 15 residues. Germline lookup yields CDR1 SGDLS and CDR2 YYNGEE. Trimming shortened V by 4 bases and J by 7 bases, and 18 bases separated the two germline ends. The CDR3 protein is CASSFRGAQGNEQFF. The CDR3 DNA is TGTGCCAGCAGCTTCCGGGGGGCCCAAGGGAATGAGCAGTTCTTC.

V usage is TRBV6-1 and J usage is TRBJ2-7; the match to TRBD2 covers 8 bases. The junction had 11 bases not matched to a gene; V was cut back by 7 bases and J by 3 bases. The germline V gene has CDR1 MNHNS and CDR2 SASEGT. The CDR3 is 15 residues long. CDR3 residues: CASTQSGTSGYEQYF. CDR3 DNA: TGTGCCAGCACCCAATCCGGGACTAGTGGCTACGAGCAGTACTTC.

The chain is built from TRBV7-2 and TRBJ2-5, with D possibly matching TRBD2 (6 bases). The germline V gene encodes CDR1 SGHTA and CDR2 FQGNSA. Trimming left V 1 base short and J 5 bases short, with 8 bases between. The CDR3 consists of 13 residues. CDR3 coding DNA: TGTGCCAGCAGCTTAGGGGGGAGGGAGACCCAGTACTTC. Translated: CASSLGGRETQYF.

The chain combines TRBV4-2 with TRBJ2-4, with 13 bases that match TRBD2. CDR1 and CDR2 from the germline V gene are LGHNA and YNFKEQ. V lost 2 bases to trimming and J lost 5 bases; unmatched junction nucleotides: 6. CDR3 length: 17 residues. The CDR3 protein is CASSQLGLAGAENIQYF. The DNA of the CDR3 is TGTGCCAGCAGCCAACTTGGACTAGCGGGAGCGGAAAACATTCAGTACTTC.

The chain has TRBV6-1 and TRBJ2-3; D remains unclear. Deletions cut 4 bases from V and 4 bases from J, with 12 bases between. The CDR3 covers 14 residues. CDR1 is MNHNS and CDR2 is SASEGT in the germline V gene. For the CDR3, the DNA is TGTGCCAGCAGTGGCCTCAGTGGTGCAGATACGCAGTATTTT. Translated: CASSGLSGADTQYF.

V is TRBV2 and J is TRBJ1-6; D is undetermined. V lost 4 bases and J 2 bases, leaving 6 bases between the germline ends. Looked up from germline, CDR1 is SNHLY and CDR2 is FYNNEI. The CDR3 has 14 residues. CDR3 sequence reads: CASSGRTYNSPLHF. The DNA for the CDR3 is TGTGCCAGCAGTGGCAGGACCTATAATTCACCCCTCCACTTT.

V gene TRBV2 combines with J gene TRBJ2-3; 14 bases match TRBD2. CDR1 and CDR2 (germline): SNHLY, FYNNEI. With V trimmed by 6 bases and J by 4 bases, 6 bases remained unmatched. The CDR3 is made up of 16 amino acids. CDR3 sequence: CASSRGTSGGADTQYF. The CDR3 region has the DNA TGTGCCAGCAGCCGGGGGACTAGCGGGGGCGCAGATACGCAGTATTTT. The full variable domain, rest sourced from reference TRBV2 and TRBJ2-3, is EPEVTQTPSHQVTQMGQEVILRCVPISNHLYFYWYRQILGQKVEFLVSFYNNEISEKSEIFDDQFSVERPDGSNFTLKIRSTKLEDSAMYFCASSRGTSGGADTQYFGPGTRLTVL.

The rearrangement joins TRBV28 to TRBJ1-5; D remains unclear. Germline V gene sequence: CDR1 MDHEN, CDR2 SYDVKM. The ends were cut back, 0 bases at V and 4 bases at J, with 16 bases in the middle. The CDR3 runs to 17 residues. CDR3 sequence reads: CASSLWPLRGLNQPQHF. The CDR3 DNA follows: TGTGCCAGCAGTTTATGGCCTCTTAGAGGTCTGAATCAGCCCCAGCATTTT.

The chain links TRBV27 to TRBJ2-3; 7 bases align to TRBD2. After removal of 5 bases from V and 2 bases from J, the junction contained 10 bases not matched to a gene. In germline, CDR1 is MNHEY, CDR2 SMNVEV (reference sequence). The CDR3 sequence is 16 residues long. The CDR3 nucleotides are TGTGCCAGCAGTCCCCGGGACTACTCCAACACAGATACGCAGTATTTT. It specifies CASSPRDYSNTDTQYF.